This TCR beta chain was sequenced in a study of control samples from healthy donors and cancer patients. Produced via immunoSEQ multiplex PCR; TCRdb's table is partial and in-frame only. The sample has roughly 40,000 clones, 92% seen once. The germline V gene encodes CDR1 SSHAT and CDR2 FNYEAQ (reference sequence). This CDR3 is 17 amino acids long. J was trimmed by 4 bases and V by 1 base; bases with no gene match: 10. The chain couples TRBV7-7 to TRBJ2-5; TRBD2 agrees at 9 bases. Specimen: blood. This receptor was taken from a woman in her forties or fifties in good health. The CDR3 coding sequence is TGTGCCAGCAGCTTAGGCAGTGCGGGGGGGCCAGGAGAGACCCAGTACTTC. Translating it yields CASSLGSAGGPGETQYF.